Included here is one TCR beta chain sequence, with context. Its antigen target is currently unknown. It has no much larger one-base neighbor in the sample; base qualities were not kept. The data were obtained in a study of PD-1 blockade in mismatch repair-deficient tumors (dated 2017 in TCRdb). The study in broad terms: Between September 2013 and 2016, the trial enrolled 86 consecutive patients with about a dozen types of mismatch repair-deficient cancer, all of whom had received prior treatment and were progressing. Tumor-associated T cell clones in the peripheral blood of patients responding to PD-1 blockade were tracked using deep sequencing of TCR CDR3 regions. What the research found in general, with its limitations: Clones residing in the tumor, which were often undetectable in blood before treatment, expanded quickly after pembrolizumab and then contracted, generally before radiologic responses.

Mismatch repair deficiency was established in every enrolled patient by polymerase chain reaction or immunohistochemistry. TCR sequencing was carried out for a few patients who responded to pembrolizumab therapy. Pembrolizumab PD-1 blockade was prospectively tested in advanced mismatch repair-deficient cancers, regardless of tissue of origin, in the phase II trial. Peripheral blood T cell samples were collected serially, before PD-1 blockade began and at several time points afterward. Blood sampling time points were reported as weeks after the first dose of pembrolizumab. For CDR1 and CDR2, the germline V gene lists ENHRY and SYGVKD. The CDR3 goes from the cysteine to the phenylalanine over 15 residues. The sequence is cut down to CDR3 DNA, 45 bases in frame from base 1. The germline ends are 10 bases apart after V is trimmed by 2 bases and J by 0 bases. Library generation was performed with the immunoSEQ multiplex PCR assay. Imported from immuneACCESS, the table was reduced by TCRdb to in-frame sequences with V and J called. These copies leave out some clones; in studies compared against another copy, an unresolved V gene accounts for under half, and the cause of the remainder is not known. This sample is represented by about 14,000 clones; 84% of them were singletons. Clones ranked in the top ten supply under 2% of the sample.

The source is an adult with mismatch repair-deficient cancer. Recombination connected TRBV10-3 to TRBJ1-1; the D region possibly corresponds to TRBD1 (6 bases align). Specimen: PBMCs, collected less than 15 weeks after starting pembrolizumab. The nucleotides read TGTGCCATCAGTGAGCCTACAGGGCTGAACACTGAAGCTTTCTTT. This codes for CAISEPTGLNTEAFF.